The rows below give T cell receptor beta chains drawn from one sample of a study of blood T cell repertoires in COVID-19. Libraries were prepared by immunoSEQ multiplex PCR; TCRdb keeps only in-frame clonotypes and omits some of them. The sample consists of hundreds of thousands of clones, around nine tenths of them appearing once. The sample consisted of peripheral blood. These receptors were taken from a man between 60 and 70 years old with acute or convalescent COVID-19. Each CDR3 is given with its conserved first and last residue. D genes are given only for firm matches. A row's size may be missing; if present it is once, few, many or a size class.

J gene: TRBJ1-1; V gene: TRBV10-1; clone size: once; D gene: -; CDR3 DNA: TGCGCCAGCAGTCGGACAGACAACACTGAAGCTTTCTTT; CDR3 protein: CASSRTDNTEAFF
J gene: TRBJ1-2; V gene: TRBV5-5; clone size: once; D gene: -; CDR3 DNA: TGTGCCAGCAGCCAAACAGTTAACTATGGCTACACCTTC; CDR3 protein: CASSQTVNYGYTF
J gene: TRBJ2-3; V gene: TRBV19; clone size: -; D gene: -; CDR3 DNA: TGTGCCAGTAGTATCGTTGGGGCGGATACGCAGTATTTT; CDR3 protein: CASSIVGADTQYF
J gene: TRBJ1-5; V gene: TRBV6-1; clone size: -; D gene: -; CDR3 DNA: TGTGCCAGCAGTGAGAACGGTCCCCAGCATTTT; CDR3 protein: CASSENGPQHF
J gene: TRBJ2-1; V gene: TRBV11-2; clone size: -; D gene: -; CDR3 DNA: TGTGCCAGCAGCTTGGTGGGACTCACCTTAACCAATGAGCAGTTCTTC; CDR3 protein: CASSLVGLTLTNEQFF
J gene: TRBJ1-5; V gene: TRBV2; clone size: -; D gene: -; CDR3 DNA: TGTGCCAGCAGTACCTGGGACAACCCTTCGGAGCCCCAGCATTTT; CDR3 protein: CASSTWDNPSEPQHF
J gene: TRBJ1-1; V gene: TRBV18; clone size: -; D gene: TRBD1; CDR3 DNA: TGTGCCAGCTCCCGGGGACAGCTTGAAGCTTTCTTT; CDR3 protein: CASSRGQLEAFF
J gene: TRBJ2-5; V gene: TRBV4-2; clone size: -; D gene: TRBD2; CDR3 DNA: TGTGCCAGCAGCCAAGAAACCGGGACTACGAAGACCCAGTACTTC; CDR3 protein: CASSQETGTTKTQYF
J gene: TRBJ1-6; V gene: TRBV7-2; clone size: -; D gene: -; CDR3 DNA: TGTGCCAGCAGCCCGGGGGGTAGTAGTTCACCCCTCCACTTT; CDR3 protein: CASSPGGSSSPLHF
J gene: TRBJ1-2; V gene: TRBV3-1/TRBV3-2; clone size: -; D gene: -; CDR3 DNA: TGTGCCAGCAGCCAAACAGGGTTTAACTATGGCTACACCTTC; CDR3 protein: CASSQTGFNYGYTF
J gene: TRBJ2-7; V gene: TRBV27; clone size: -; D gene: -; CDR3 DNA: TGTGCCAGCAGTCTCGGGGGAACCTACGAGCAGTACTTC; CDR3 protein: CASSLGGTYEQYF
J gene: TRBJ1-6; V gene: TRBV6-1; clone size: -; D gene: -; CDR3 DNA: TGTGCCAGCAGTGAAGCTCAGGCCTGGCTCCTCCACTTT; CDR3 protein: CASSEAQAWLLHF
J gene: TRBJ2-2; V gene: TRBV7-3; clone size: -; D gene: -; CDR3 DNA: TGTGCCAGCAGTCGTACAGGGAGCGGCACCGGGGAGCTGTTTTTT; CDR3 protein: CASSRTGSGTGELFF
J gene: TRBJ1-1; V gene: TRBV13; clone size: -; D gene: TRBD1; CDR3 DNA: TGTGCCAGCAGCTACGGACAGGGCCCTAGGGCTTTCTTT; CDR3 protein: CASSYGQGPRAFF
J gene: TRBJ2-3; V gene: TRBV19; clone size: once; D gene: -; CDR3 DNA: TGTGCCAGTAGTATGCAGGGGTGGGGAGATACGCAGTATTTT; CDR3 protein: CASSMQGWGDTQYF
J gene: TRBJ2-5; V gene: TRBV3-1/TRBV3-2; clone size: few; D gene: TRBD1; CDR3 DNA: TGTGCCAGCAGCTTAGAGCGCCGACAGGGAAGGATCCAAGAGACCCAGTACTTC; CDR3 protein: CASSLERRQGRIQETQYF
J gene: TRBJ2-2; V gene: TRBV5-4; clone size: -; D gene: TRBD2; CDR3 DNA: TGTGCCAGCAGCTTCCTAGCGGGGGGGCAAACCGGGGAGCTGTTTTTT; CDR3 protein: CASSFLAGGQTGELFF
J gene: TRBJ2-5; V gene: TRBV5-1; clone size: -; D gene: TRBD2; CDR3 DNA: TGCGCCCCCAGCTTGATGGGGGGGGGAGAGACCCAGTACTTC; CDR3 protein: CAPSLMGGGETQYF
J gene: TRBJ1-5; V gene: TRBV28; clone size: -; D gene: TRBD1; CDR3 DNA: TGTGCCAGCAGTTTATCTACAGGGGGGAGAAATCAGCCCCAGCATTTT; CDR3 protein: CASSLSTGGRNQPQHF
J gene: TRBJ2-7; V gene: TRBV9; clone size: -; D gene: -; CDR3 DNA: TGTGCCAGCAGCCCCAGAGGTCTAGAAGCACTCTACGAGCAGTACTTC; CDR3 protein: CASSPRGLEALYEQYF
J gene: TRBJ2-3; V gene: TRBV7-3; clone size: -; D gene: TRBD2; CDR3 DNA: TGTGCCAGCAGCTTTGGGACTAGCGGGGGTAGCACAGATACGCAGTATTTT; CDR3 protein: CASSFGTSGGSTDTQYF
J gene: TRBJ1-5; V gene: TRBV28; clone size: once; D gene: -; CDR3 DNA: TGTGCCAGTACGGGTGGAGGGTACAATCAGCCCCAGCATTTT; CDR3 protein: CASTGGGYNQPQHF
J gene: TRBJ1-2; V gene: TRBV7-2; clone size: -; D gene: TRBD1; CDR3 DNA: TGTGCCAGCAGCTTGGGGGACAGACTCAACTATGGCTACACCTTC; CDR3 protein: CASSLGDRLNYGYTF
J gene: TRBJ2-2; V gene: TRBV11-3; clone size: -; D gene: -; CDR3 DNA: TGTGCCAGCAGCCCCAACGGGGGAGCAACCGGGGAGCTGTTTTTT; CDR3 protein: CASSPNGGATGELFF
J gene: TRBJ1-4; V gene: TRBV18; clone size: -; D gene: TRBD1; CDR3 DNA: TGTGCCAGCTCACCCCTGGGACAGGGACTTATTGAACTGTTTTTT; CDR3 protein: CASSPLGQGLIELFF
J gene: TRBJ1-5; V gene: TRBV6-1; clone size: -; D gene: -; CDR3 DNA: TGTGCCAGCAGTGCCCAACAGGGTTTAAGCAATCAGCCCCAGCATTTT; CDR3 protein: CASSAQQGLSNQPQHF
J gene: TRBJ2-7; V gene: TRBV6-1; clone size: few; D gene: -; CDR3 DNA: TGTGCCAGCAGTGATTACTACGAGCAGTACTTC; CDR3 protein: CASSDYYEQYF
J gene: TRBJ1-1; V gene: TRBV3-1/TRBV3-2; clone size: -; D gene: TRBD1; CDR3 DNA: TGTGCCAGCAGCCAAAGGGGGCGGTTGAACACTGAAGCTTTCTTT; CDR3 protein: CASSQRGRLNTEAFF
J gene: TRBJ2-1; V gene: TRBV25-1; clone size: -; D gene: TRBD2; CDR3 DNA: TGTGCCAGCAGTTCGGCGGGCCTAGCGGGGAATGAGCAGTTCTTC; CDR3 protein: CASSSAGLAGNEQFF
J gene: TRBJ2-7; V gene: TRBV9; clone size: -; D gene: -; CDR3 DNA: TGTGCCAGCAGCGTAGAGCCAGGTCTCGGGGACGAGCAGTACTTC; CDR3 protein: CASSVEPGLGDEQYF
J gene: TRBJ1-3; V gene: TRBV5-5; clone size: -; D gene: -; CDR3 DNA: TGTGCCAGCAGCTCTCGCACATCGGGCTCTGGAAACACCATATATTTT; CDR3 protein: CASSSRTSGSGNTIYF
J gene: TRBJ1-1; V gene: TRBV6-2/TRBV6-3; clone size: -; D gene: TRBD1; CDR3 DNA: TGTGCCAGCAGTTACCCTGGGACAGGGAGAGAAGCTTTCTTT; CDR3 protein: CASSYPGTGREAFF
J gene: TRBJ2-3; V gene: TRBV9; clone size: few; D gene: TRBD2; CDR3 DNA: TGTGCCAGCAGCGTGAGTAGCGGGGGGGCCACAGATACGCAGTATTTT; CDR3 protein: CASSVSSGGATDTQYF
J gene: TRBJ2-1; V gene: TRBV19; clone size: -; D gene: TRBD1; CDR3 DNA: TGTGCCAGTACCTCAATATCCGGGACAGAGTACAATGAGCAGTTCTTC; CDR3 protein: CASTSISGTEYNEQFF
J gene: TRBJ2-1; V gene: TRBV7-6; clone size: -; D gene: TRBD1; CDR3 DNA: TGTGCCAGCAGCCCAGGGGGTTTGAGAGACAATGAGCAGTTCTTC; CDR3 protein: CASSPGGLRDNEQFF
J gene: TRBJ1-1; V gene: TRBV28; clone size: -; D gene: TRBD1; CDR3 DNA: TGTGCCAGCAGTCTCACCGGACAGGGAAGAACTGAAGCTTTCTTT; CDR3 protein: CASSLTGQGRTEAFF
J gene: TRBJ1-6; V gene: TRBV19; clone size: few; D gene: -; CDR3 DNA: TGTGCCAGTAGTATTGTGGGAGGGAGACCCCTCCACTTT; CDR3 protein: CASSIVGGRPLHF